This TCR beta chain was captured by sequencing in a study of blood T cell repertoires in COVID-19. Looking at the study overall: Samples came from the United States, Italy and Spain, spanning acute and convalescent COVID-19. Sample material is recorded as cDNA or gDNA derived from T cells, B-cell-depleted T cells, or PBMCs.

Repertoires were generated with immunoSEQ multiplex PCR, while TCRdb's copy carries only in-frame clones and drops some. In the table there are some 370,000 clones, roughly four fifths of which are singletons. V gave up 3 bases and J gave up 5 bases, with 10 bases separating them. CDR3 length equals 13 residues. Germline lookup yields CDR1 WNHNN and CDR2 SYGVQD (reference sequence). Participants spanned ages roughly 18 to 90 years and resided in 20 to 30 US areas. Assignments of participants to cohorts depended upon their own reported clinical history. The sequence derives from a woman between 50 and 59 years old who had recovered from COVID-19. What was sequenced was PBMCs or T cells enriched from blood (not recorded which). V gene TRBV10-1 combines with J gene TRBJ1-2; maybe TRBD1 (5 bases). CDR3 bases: TGCGCCAGCAGTGACACCGACAGATATGGCTACACCTTC. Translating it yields CASSDTDRYGYTF.